The T cell receptor (beta chain) under discussion was sequenced for a study of blood T cell repertoires in COVID-19 (dated by TCRdb to about 2020). A note on the overall study: The collaborator samples originated in the United States, Italy and Spain and spanned the acute and convalescent phases of COVID-19. The repertoires were made available in a free public database intended to serve as a resource for research on the immune response to SARS-CoV-2. The prospective study material was composed of cDNA or gDNA derived from T cells, B-cell-depleted T cells, or PBMCs. The sample metadata nearly always contained a de-identified subject ID, COVID-19 status, age in years and sex. The samples were drawn from the first 160 participants of the ongoing ImmuneRACE study and from some 1,300 subjects provided by 6 global collaborators. Deeply sampled blood TCRbeta repertoires from subjects exposed to, actively infected with, or recovered from COVID-19 were included in the dataset. HLA class I and class II types, where available, came from metadata supplied by the sample provider rather than from assay-based typing. Broader findings and caveats from the paper: How much clinical and demographic metadata was included differed by source and by participant, and the metadata was provided uncurated.

At the junction V is shortened by 7 bases and J by 1 base; bases outside the gene matches: 4. For CDR1 and CDR2, the germline V gene lists KGHDR and SFDVKD. The CDR3 numbers 14 residues from cysteine through phenylalanine. Only CDR3 DNA is held: 42 bases, read in frame from base 1. Each collaborating institution followed its own protocols to collect whole blood in K2EDTA tubes. For TCRbeta analysis, collaborator samples were shipped as frozen whole blood, as isolated PBMCs, or as DNA extracted from either sample type. For this clone: Which antigen it targets is not known. No base qualities exist here, and no much larger clone lies one base off it.

TCRbeta CDR3 regions were amplified from genomic DNA by means of the immunoSEQ Assay, a bias-controlled multiplex PCR. The original methods were these. The number of nucleated cells in each sample was estimated from the amplification of reference gene primers within the assay. Sequence reads were collapsed and filtered to measure the absolute abundance of every unique TCRbeta CDR3 rearrangement. For each sample, productive Simpson clonality was calculated as the square root of Simpson's diversity index over productive rearrangements. TCRdb obtained this table from immuneACCESS and retained in-frame rearrangements with V and J assigned. These tables miss some clones; where compared with another copy, unresolved V genes account for less than half of the shortfall, and the remainder is unexplained. V, J and clone size reflect that table, while D and trimming were determined from the DNA. The sample profile shows roughly 260,000 clones; 65% to 85% of them were found once. Together, the top ten hold about 4% of the sample.

The receptor was isolated from a woman between 40 and 55 years old with active or convalescent COVID-19. The material sequenced was peripheral blood. The chain was built from TRBV24-1 and TRBJ1-1, and 8 bases in between align with TRBD1. The DNA is as follows: TGTGCCACCAGATCCACAGGGGGGAACACTGAAGCTTTCTTT. It encodes CATRSTGGNTEAFF.